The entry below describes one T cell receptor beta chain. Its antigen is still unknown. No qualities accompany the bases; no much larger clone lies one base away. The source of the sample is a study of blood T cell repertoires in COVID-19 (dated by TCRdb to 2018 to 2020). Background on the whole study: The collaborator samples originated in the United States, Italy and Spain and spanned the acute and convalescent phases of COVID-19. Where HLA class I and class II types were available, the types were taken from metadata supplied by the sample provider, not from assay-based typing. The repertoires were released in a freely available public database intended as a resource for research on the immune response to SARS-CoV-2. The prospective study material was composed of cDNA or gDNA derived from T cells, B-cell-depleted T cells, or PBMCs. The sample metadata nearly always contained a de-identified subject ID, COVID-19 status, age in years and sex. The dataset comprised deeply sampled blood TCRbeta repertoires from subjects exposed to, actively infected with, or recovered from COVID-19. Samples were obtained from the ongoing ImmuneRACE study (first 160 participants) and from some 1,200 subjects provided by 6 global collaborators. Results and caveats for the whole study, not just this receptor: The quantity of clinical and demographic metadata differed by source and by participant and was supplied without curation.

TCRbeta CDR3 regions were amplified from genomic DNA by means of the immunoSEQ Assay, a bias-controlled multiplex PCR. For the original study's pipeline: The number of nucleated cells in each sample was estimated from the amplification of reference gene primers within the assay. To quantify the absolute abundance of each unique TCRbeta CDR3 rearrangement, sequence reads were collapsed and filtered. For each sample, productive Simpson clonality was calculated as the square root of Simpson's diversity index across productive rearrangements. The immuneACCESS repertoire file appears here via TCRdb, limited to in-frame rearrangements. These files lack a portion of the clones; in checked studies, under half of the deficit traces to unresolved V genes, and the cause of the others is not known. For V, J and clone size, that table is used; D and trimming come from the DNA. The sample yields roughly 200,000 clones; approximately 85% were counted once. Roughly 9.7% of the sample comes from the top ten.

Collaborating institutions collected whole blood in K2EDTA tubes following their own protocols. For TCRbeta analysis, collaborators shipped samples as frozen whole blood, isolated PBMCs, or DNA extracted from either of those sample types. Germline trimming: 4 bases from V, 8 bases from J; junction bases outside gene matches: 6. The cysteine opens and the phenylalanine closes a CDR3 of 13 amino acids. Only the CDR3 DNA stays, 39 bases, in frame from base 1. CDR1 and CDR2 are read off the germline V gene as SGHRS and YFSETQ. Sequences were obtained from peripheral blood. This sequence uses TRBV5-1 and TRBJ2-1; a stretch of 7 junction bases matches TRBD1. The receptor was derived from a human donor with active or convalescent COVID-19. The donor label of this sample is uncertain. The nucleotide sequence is TGCGCCAGCAGCGAGGACAGGCCGGATGAGCAGTTCTTC. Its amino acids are CASSEDRPDEQFF.